This T cell receptor beta chain was identified during a study of vaccination effects on CD4 cells after COVID-19. The repertoire was sequenced with immunoSEQ multiplex PCR; TCRdb's copy has only in-frame clones and lacks some. Found here are around 30,000 clones, 65% to 90% of them singletons; the top ten hold under 6.5%. Notes on this clone: Its antigen is as yet unknown.

CDR1 MDHEN and CDR2 SYDVKM come from the germline V gene. This CDR3 is built from 15 residues. With V trimmed by 2 bases and J by 1 base, 3 bases remained unmatched. Antigen-specific CD4+ T cells expanded by the ViraFEST assay with viral peptide pools were then sequenced. Following 10 days of culture, CD4+ T cells were isolated. Two-dose vaccination with either BNT162b2 or mRNA-1273 was given to the participants. The sequence was collected from a human donor who received a COVID-19 vaccine. Some clones in this sample may be carry-over from other donors' samples. The material sequenced was CD4+ T cells from PBMCs cultured with SARS-CoV-2 spike peptides, taken after COVID-19 vaccination. This chain links TRBV28 with TRBJ1-2; TRBD1 matches 8 bases. The CDR3 bases are TGTGCCAGCAGTTTAGGGACAGGCGTTAACTATGGCTACACCTTC. This translates into CASSLGTGVNYGYTF.